This is a list of T cell receptor beta chains from one sample in a study of blood T cell repertoires in COVID-19. The repertoire was sequenced with immunoSEQ multiplex PCR; TCRdb's copy has only in-frame clones and lacks some. This sample carries some 300,000 clones, roughly 91% of them seen once, and the ten largest clones take roughly 2.9%. Material: PBMCs or T cells enriched from blood (not recorded which). All receptors come from a woman between 45 and 60 years old who had been exposed to COVID-19. The conserved cysteine and the conserved F or W are not part of the CDR3 here. The D gene is left open where the match is weak.

>TRBV4-2|TRBJ2-7|NA
ASSQYTAGAGPAQY
>TRBV5-4|TRBJ1-5|NA
ASSFGGIVGQPQH
>TRBV28|TRBJ1-5|NA
ASSPQGSNQPQH
>TRBV28|TRBJ1-5|NA
ASKISGGSNQPQH
>TRBV5-1|TRBJ1-3|NA
ASSLGGSNSGNTIY
>TRBV19|TRBJ1-2|TRBD1
ASSRHGQEANYGYT
>TRBV21-1|TRBJ2-1|NA
ASSKAKVGTVSANNEQF
>TRBV9|TRBJ2-3|NA
ASSENPIEGGAVFGDTQY
>TRBV3-1/TRBV3-2|TRBJ2-1|NA
ASSGSIIGPAYNEQF
>TRBV2|TRBJ1-5|NA
ASSEGRSGQPQH
>TRBV3-1/TRBV3-2|TRBJ2-7|TRBD1
ASSPDRVYEQY
>TRBV5-5|TRBJ1-1|NA
ASSLDWANTEAF
>TRBV3-1/TRBV3-2|TRBJ1-3|NA
ASSPGNPSGNTIY
>TRBV14|TRBJ1-2|NA
ASSHWGQGSLYT
>TRBV28|TRBJ2-7|NA
ASSLRYNQQY
>TRBV4-1|TRBJ2-7|TRBD1
ASSQIPGTGPYEQY
>TRBV28|TRBJ2-7|NA
ASSFGLYYEQY
>TRBV7-2|TRBJ2-3|TRBD2
ASSFQGGGRTDTQY
>TRBV3-1/TRBV3-2|TRBJ1-6|NA
ASSQDSGYSPLH
>TRBV4-2|TRBJ2-7|NA
ASSQDYGGRNEQY
>TRBV2|TRBJ1-4|TRBD1
ASSVVEGAQKLF
>TRBV28|TRBJ1-5|NA
ASRGGNQPQH
>TRBV4-1|TRBJ1-2|NA
ASSHAPGGDYGYT
>TRBV5-1|TRBJ1-2|TRBD1
ASSFSRDSYGYT
>TRBV3-1/TRBV3-2|TRBJ2-5|NA
ASSQEGAGETQY
>TRBV20-1|TRBJ1-4|NA
SASFVFGTATNEKLF
>TRBV15|TRBJ2-5|NA
ATSRELRRETQY
>TRBV18|TRBJ2-2|NA
ASSPGHAANTGELF
>TRBV6-1|TRBJ1-1|NA
ASSEVGGDTEAF
>TRBV28|TRBJ1-4|TRBD1
ASSSLSSGGFNRGEKLF
>TRBV6-5|TRBJ1-2|TRBD1
ASQAPGTGGRGYT
>TRBV19|TRBJ2-7|TRBD1
ASSIGWGGQGDYEQY
>TRBV10-3|TRBJ1-5|NA
AISELAPSSNQPQH
>TRBV6-1|TRBJ1-3|NA
ASSELGGRSGNTIY
>TRBV30|TRBJ1-6|NA
AWSVQLLNSPLH
>TRBV19|TRBJ1-2|NA
ASSIERLRIDGYT
>TRBV3-1/TRBV3-2|TRBJ2-7|TRBD1
ASSQRTGGYEQY
>TRBV5-1|TRBJ1-1|NA
ASSLDGGANTEAF
>TRBV2|TRBJ1-1|NA
ASTRDRNTEAF
>TRBV19|TRBJ1-2|NA
ASSSPSTGINGYT
>TRBV15|TRBJ1-5|NA
ATSQSGQGFWNQPQH
>TRBV21-1|TRBJ1-2|NA
ASSKWTGSYGYT
>TRBV27|TRBJ2-3|TRBD1
ASSTDRVADTQY
>TRBV27|TRBJ2-2|NA
ASRQGPLTGELF